The entry that follows covers one TCR beta chain sequence. The antigen is undetermined. This table comes from immunoSEQ multiplex PCR, and its TCRdb copy is limited to in-frame clones, with some not included. The repertoire holds roughly 2 million clones, with nearly 97% as singletons. This sample was included in a study of shared clonotypes between healthy human individuals. Study information: Each donor's CD8 memory used one plate, CD8 naive two, each CD4 subset three.

The study's findings and limits: Several donors showed sharing of about 4.8% of naive CD4 clonotypes. Clonotypes which were not shared had lower generation probabilities than clonotypes that all four donors shared. Though the depth was large, rarefaction showed that sorted-subset sequencing was incomplete.

Trimming shortened V by 7 bases and J by 4 bases, and 11 bases separated the two germline ends. The CDR3 loop spans 13 amino acids. Germline V gives CDR1 LNHDA, CDR2 SQIVND (reference sequence). The rearrangement uses TRBV19 and TRBJ2-1; tentative D call: TRBD1 (6 bases). The TCR originated in a man aged 18 to 30 in good health. The sequenced sample was naive CD4+ T cells sorted from blood. Subset reported: CD45RA+ positively selected. The CDR3 DNA reads as TGTGCCAGTACCAGGACAGAATACAATGAGCAGTTCTTC. Translating it yields CASTRTEYNEQFF.